This is a list of T cell receptor beta chains from one sample in a study of CD8 T cells in Susac syndrome. TCRdb recomputed calls from the immunoSEQ multiplex PCR reads with MiXCR, one row per CDR3 protein. The sample yields about 120,000 distinct CDR3 sequences, 90% to 95% seen once. Sequenced material: CD4+ T cells from PBMCs. Every receptor here comes from a human donor with multiple sclerosis. CDR3s include the opening cysteine and the closing phenylalanine or tryptophan. D genes are given only for firm matches. Size is stated for part of the rows, as once, few or many counts, or as a class when the clone is expanded.

D gene,J gene,V gene,clone size,CDR3 DNA,CDR3 protein
.,TRBJ1-1,TRBV9,.,TGTGCCAGCAGCACAACAGTCTACACTGAAGCTTTCTTT,CASSTTVYTEAFF
.,TRBJ2-3,TRBV2,.,TGTGCCAGCATCCCACTCGTGTTGGGGACAGATACGCAGTATTTT,CASIPLVLGTDTQYF
TRBD1,TRBJ1-3,TRBV6-5,once,TGTGCCAGCAGCCCCGGGACAGGCACCCAAACCATATATTTT,CASSPGTGTQTIYF
.,TRBJ2-5,TRBV5-1,.,TGCGCCAGCAGCTTAGAGGATGGGCAGACCCAGTACTTC,CASSLEDGQTQYF
TRBD1,TRBJ1-4,TRBV20-1,.,TGCAGTGCTAGAGATTTCCGGCGGGGACAGGGGTTAGAAAAACTGTTTTTT,CSARDFRRGQGLEKLFF
TRBD1,TRBJ2-2,TRBV19,.,TGTGCCAGTAGCGCACGGACAGGGAACCCCGGGGAGCTGTTTTTT,CASSARTGNPGELFF
TRBD1,TRBJ2-2,TRBV20-1,.,TGCAGTGCTTTCACCGGGACAGCGAACACCGGGGAGCTGTTTTTT,CSAFTGTANTGELFF
.,TRBJ1-2,TRBV5-4,.,TGTGCCAGCAGCCGCCAGGACGTCAACTATGGCTACACCTTC,CASSRQDVNYGYTF
.,TRBJ1-1,TRBV7-9,.,TGTGCCAGCAGCTCCTGGGACGGGAACACTGAAGCTTTCTTT,CASSSWDGNTEAFF
.,TRBJ1-5,TRBV24-1,.,TGTGCCACCAGTGAGACTAGCAATCAGCCCCAGCATTTT,CATSETSNQPQHF
.,TRBJ2-5,TRBV30,.,TGTGCCTGGCAGGGATACCAAGAGACCCAGTACTTC,CAWQGYQETQYF
.,TRBJ2-5,TRBV28,once,TGTGCCAGCAATTCTCCCCGAGACAGCCACACGGAGACCCAGTACTTC,CASNSPRDSHTETQYF
TRBD2,TRBJ2-7,TRBV30,.,TGTGCCTGGAGTTACGCGGGGGGGAACCCCTACGAGCAGTACTTC,CAWSYAGGNPYEQYF
.,TRBJ1-1,TRBV29-1,.,TGCAGCGTCGGGGAGGGAGTCGACACTGAAGCTTTCTTT,CSVGEGVDTEAFF
.,TRBJ1-2,TRBV10-3,.,TGTGCCATCAGCCGATCAGCAGACCTCTTGGGGGGCTACACCTTC,CAISRSADLLGGYTF
TRBD1,TRBJ1-1,TRBV5-1,.,TGCGCCAGCAGCTTGACAGGGGATATGAACACTGAAGCTTTCTTT,CASSLTGDMNTEAFF
.,TRBJ1-6,TRBV19,.,TGTGCCAGTAGTATCTCAGGGAACCGTTCACCCCTCCACTTT,CASSISGNRSPLHF
.,TRBJ1-3,TRBV18,.,TGTGCCAGCTCACCACGGGACGGGCACTCTGGAAACACCATATATTTT,CASSPRDGHSGNTIYF
.,TRBJ2-7,TRBV28,.,TGTGCCAGCACGGGCAAACGATCCTACGAGCAGTACTTC,CASTGKRSYEQYF
.,TRBJ2-3,TRBV7-2,.,TGTGCCAGCAGCTTAATGACGCGGGGCACAGATACGCAGTATTTT,CASSLMTRGTDTQYF
.,TRBJ1-1,TRBV29-1,.,TGCAGCGTTGAAGTTCCCGGCGAGAACACTGAAGCTTTCTTT,CSVEVPGENTEAFF
.,TRBJ2-7,TRBV4-3,once,TGCGCCAGCAGCCGCAAAACAGGGAAATCAGCGGGGGAGCAGTACTTC,CASSRKTGKSAGEQYF
TRBD1,TRBJ1-1,TRBV6-4,.,TGTGCCAGCAGCGGGACAGGGGGCGACACTGAAGCTTTCTTT,CASSGTGGDTEAFF
.,TRBJ2-7,TRBV7-8,.,TGTGCCAGCACCTATGTTGGCGGGTCTCTGATGGGCGAGCAGTACTTC,CASTYVGGSLMGEQYF
.,TRBJ1-6,TRBV4-3,.,TGCGCCAGCAGCCAAGAGGGTTATAATTCACCCCTCCACTTT,CASSQEGYNSPLHF
.,TRBJ2-5,TRBV29-1,.,TGCAGCGCCCGACGGAGTTGGCCCAAAGAGACCCAGTACTTC,CSARRSWPKETQYF
.,TRBJ2-7,TRBV28,.,TGTGCCAGCAGCACCACAGGGACGGGTCCCTACGAGCAGTACTTC,CASSTTGTGPYEQYF
.,TRBJ2-3,TRBV3-1,.,TGTGCCAGCAGCCAAGGCGTCTCTCCGAGCACAGATACGCAGTATTTT,CASSQGVSPSTDTQYF
.,TRBJ1-6,TRBV6-5,.,TGTGCCAGCAGTTACTCGGGGATTGAAAATTCACCCCTCCACTTT,CASSYSGIENSPLHF
TRBD1,TRBJ1-2,TRBV4-1,.,TGCGCCAGCTCCCCCGGACAGGGGGCACGGAACTATGGCTACACCTTC,CASSPGQGARNYGYTF
TRBD1,TRBJ1-6,TRBV3-1,.,TGTGCCAGCAGTCTCTATCAGGGACAGGGCAATTCACCCCTCCACTTT,CASSLYQGQGNSPLHF
.,TRBJ1-6,TRBV5-1,.,TGCGCCAGCAGCCCGGGAGCAAGCTATAATTCACCCCTCCACTTT,CASSPGASYNSPLHF
TRBD2,TRBJ2-5,TRBV5-1,.,TGCGCCAGCACCGGACTAGCGGGGGCACAAGAGACCCAGTACTTC,CASTGLAGAQETQYF
.,TRBJ2-7,TRBV9,.,TGTGCCAGCAGTTGGGGGCCCACCCTCCACGAGCAGTACTTC,CASSWGPTLHEQYF
.,TRBJ1-1,TRBV7-3,once,TGTGCCAGCAGCTTAACGGCGAACACTGAAGCTTTCTTT,CASSLTANTEAFF
.,TRBJ1-1,TRBV5-1,.,TGCGCCAGCAGCTTGGCACAGGACACTGAAGCTTTCTTT,CASSLAQDTEAFF
TRBD1,TRBJ1-3,TRBV7-2,.,TGTGCCAGCAGCCGATTCACCGGGACAGCGAAAGCCTCCGGAAACACCATATATTTT,CASSRFTGTAKASGNTIYF
TRBD2,TRBJ2-5,TRBV20-1,.,TGCAGTGCTAGTGCGGTAGCGGGGGGGCTGCTGGAGACCCAGTACTTC,CSASAVAGGLLETQYF
.,TRBJ1-6,TRBV20-1,.,TGCAGTGCTAGAGATGGGTTCGACCGGAAGAGTAGTTCACCCCTCCACTTT,CSARDGFDRKSSSPLHF
.,TRBJ2-4,TRBV19,once,TGTGCCAGTAGTATCGGCTTGGGGTTCACAGCTATAGCCAAAAACATTCAGTACTTC,CASSIGLGFTAIAKNIQYF
.,TRBJ1-6,TRBV7-9,.,TGTGCCAGCAGCTTCGCCAGGGGAGGGCCAAATTCACCCCTCCACTTT,CASSFARGGPNSPLHF
.,TRBJ2-3,TRBV11-2,once,TGTGCCAGCAGCTTAGGCAACCCAGATACGCAGTATTTT,CASSLGNPDTQYF
.,TRBJ2-3,TRBV24-1,.,TGTGCCACCAATAGCAGGGGCTGGGATACGCAGTATTTT,CATNSRGWDTQYF
.,TRBJ2-1,TRBV6-6,.,TGTGCCAGCAGTCCCCAAGGGGGGGCGCGTGAGCAGTTCTTC,CASSPQGGAREQFF
.,TRBJ2-1,TRBV6-5,.,TGTGCCAGCAGCCGGACTGGATTCAATGAGCAGTTCTTC,CASSRTGFNEQFF
.,TRBJ1-2,TRBV12-3/TRBV12-4,.,TGTGCCAGCAGTTCCGGGCGGGGCATTTGGGGCTACACCTTC,CASSSGRGIWGYTF
.,TRBJ1-2,TRBV30,.,TGTGCCTGGAGTGTGTTTTCAGTCGGCTACACCTTC,CAWSVFSVGYTF
.,TRBJ1-6,TRBV6-5,.,TGTGCCAGCTGCCCTTTCTATAATTCACCCCTCCACTTT,CASCPFYNSPLHF
TRBD2,TRBJ2-3,TRBV4-2,.,TGTGCCAGCAGCCAAGAAGCGGGGAATACGCAGTATTTT,CASSQEAGNTQYF
.,TRBJ2-3,TRBV10-3,.,TGTGCCATCAGTGGCGGACCCGGGACGGTCATCACAGATACGCAGTATTTT,CAISGGPGTVITDTQYF
TRBD1,TRBJ2-4,TRBV19,.,TGTGCCAGTAGTATTCGGACAGGCAAAAACATTCAGTACTTC,CASSIRTGKNIQYF